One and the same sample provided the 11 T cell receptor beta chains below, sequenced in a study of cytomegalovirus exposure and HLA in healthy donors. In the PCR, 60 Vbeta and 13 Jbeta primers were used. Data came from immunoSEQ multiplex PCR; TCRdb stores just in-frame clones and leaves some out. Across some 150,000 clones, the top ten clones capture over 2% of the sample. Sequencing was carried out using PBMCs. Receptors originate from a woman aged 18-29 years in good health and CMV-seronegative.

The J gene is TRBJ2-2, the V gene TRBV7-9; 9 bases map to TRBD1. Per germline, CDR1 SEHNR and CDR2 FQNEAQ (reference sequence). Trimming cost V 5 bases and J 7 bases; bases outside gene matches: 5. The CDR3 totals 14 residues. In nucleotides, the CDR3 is TGTGCCAGCAGCCGGGACAGGGAGATCGGGGAGCTGTTTTTT. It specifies CASSRDREIGELFF. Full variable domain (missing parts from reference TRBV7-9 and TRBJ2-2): DTGVSQNPRHKITKRGQNVTFRCDPISEHNRLYWYRQTLGQGPEFLTYFQNEAQLEKSRLLSDRFSAERPKGSFSTLEIQRTEQGDSAMYLCASSRDREIGELFFGEGSRLTVL.

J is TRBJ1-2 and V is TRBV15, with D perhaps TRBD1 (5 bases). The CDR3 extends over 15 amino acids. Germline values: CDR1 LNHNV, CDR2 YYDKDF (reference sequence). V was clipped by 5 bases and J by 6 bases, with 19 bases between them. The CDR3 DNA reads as TGTGCCACCAGCTGGAGTGGGGCCCCACAGGATGGCTACACCTTC. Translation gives CATSWSGAPQDGYTF.

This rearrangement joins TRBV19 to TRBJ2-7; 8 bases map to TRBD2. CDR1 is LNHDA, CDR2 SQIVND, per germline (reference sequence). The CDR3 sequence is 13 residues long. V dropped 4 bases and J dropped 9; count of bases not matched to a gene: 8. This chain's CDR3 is CASSSSGNSRQYF. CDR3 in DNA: TGTGCCAGTAGTAGTAGCGGGAACTCGCGGCAGTACTTC.

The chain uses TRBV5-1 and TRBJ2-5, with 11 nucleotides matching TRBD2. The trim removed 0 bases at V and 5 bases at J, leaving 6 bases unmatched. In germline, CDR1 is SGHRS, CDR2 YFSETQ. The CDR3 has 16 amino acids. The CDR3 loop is CASSLARTSGHETQYF. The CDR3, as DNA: TGCGCCAGCAGCTTGGCCCGGACTAGCGGGCATGAGACCCAGTACTTC.

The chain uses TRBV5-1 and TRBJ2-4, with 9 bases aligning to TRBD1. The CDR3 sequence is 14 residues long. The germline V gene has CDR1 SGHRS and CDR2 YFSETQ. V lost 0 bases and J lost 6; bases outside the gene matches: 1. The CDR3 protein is CASSLGTGVNIQYF. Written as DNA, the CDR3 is TGCGCCAGCAGCTTGGGGACAGGGGTAAACATTCAGTACTTC.

The CDR3 protein is CASSGSGRTDTQYF. The CDR3 nucleotides are TGTGCCAGCAGTGGCAGCGGGAGGACAGATACGCAGTATTTT. This chain joins TRBV7-9 and TRBJ2-3, with 9 bases identical to TRBD2. This CDR3 comprises 14 residues. The germline CDR1 and CDR2 sequences are SEHNR and FQNEAQ (reference sequence). With V trimmed by 6 bases and J by 3 bases, 4 bases remained unmatched. Combining the CDR3 with reference TRBV7-9 and TRBJ2-3 gives the whole variable domain DTGVSQNPRHKITKRGQNVTFRCDPISEHNRLYWYRQTLGQGPEFLTYFQNEAQLEKSRLLSDRFSAERPKGSFSTLEIQRTEQGDSAMYLCASSGSGRTDTQYFGPGTRLTVL.

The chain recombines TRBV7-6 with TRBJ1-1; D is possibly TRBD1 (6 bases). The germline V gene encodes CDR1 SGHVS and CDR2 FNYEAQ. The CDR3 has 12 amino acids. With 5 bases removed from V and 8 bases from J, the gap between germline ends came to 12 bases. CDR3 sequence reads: CASSLTGGEAFF. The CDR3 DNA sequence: TGTGCCAGCAGCCTCACGGGGGGCGAAGCTTTCTTT.

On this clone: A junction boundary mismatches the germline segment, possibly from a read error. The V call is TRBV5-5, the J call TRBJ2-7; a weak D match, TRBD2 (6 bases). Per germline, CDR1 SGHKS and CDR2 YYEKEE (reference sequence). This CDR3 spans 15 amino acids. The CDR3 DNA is TGTGCCAGCACCTTGGGAGCTAGCGCCACCTACGAGCAGTACTTC. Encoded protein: CASTLGASATYEQYF.

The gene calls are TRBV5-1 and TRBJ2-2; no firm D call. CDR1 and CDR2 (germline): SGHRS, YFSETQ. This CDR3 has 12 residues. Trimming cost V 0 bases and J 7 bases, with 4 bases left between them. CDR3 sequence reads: CASSLAGGELFF. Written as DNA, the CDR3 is TGCGCCAGCAGCTTGGCGGGCGGGGAGCTGTTTTTT.

DNA for the CDR3: TGTGCCAGCAGCTTATCGGGCCCGGGGTACGAGCAGTACTTC. This translates into CASSLSGPGYEQYF. This sequence joins TRBV5-4 and TRBJ2-7; possibly TRBD2 for D (5 bases). V lost 2 bases and J 4 bases, leaving 13 bases between the germline ends. The length of the CDR3 is 14 residues. Germline lookup yields CDR1 SGHNT and CDR2 YYREEE (reference sequence).

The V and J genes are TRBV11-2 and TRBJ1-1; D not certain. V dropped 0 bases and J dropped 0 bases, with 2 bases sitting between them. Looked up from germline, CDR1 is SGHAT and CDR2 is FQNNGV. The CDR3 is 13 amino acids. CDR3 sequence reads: CASSLDMNTEAFF. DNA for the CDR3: TGTGCCAGCAGCTTAGATATGAACACTGAAGCTTTCTTT.